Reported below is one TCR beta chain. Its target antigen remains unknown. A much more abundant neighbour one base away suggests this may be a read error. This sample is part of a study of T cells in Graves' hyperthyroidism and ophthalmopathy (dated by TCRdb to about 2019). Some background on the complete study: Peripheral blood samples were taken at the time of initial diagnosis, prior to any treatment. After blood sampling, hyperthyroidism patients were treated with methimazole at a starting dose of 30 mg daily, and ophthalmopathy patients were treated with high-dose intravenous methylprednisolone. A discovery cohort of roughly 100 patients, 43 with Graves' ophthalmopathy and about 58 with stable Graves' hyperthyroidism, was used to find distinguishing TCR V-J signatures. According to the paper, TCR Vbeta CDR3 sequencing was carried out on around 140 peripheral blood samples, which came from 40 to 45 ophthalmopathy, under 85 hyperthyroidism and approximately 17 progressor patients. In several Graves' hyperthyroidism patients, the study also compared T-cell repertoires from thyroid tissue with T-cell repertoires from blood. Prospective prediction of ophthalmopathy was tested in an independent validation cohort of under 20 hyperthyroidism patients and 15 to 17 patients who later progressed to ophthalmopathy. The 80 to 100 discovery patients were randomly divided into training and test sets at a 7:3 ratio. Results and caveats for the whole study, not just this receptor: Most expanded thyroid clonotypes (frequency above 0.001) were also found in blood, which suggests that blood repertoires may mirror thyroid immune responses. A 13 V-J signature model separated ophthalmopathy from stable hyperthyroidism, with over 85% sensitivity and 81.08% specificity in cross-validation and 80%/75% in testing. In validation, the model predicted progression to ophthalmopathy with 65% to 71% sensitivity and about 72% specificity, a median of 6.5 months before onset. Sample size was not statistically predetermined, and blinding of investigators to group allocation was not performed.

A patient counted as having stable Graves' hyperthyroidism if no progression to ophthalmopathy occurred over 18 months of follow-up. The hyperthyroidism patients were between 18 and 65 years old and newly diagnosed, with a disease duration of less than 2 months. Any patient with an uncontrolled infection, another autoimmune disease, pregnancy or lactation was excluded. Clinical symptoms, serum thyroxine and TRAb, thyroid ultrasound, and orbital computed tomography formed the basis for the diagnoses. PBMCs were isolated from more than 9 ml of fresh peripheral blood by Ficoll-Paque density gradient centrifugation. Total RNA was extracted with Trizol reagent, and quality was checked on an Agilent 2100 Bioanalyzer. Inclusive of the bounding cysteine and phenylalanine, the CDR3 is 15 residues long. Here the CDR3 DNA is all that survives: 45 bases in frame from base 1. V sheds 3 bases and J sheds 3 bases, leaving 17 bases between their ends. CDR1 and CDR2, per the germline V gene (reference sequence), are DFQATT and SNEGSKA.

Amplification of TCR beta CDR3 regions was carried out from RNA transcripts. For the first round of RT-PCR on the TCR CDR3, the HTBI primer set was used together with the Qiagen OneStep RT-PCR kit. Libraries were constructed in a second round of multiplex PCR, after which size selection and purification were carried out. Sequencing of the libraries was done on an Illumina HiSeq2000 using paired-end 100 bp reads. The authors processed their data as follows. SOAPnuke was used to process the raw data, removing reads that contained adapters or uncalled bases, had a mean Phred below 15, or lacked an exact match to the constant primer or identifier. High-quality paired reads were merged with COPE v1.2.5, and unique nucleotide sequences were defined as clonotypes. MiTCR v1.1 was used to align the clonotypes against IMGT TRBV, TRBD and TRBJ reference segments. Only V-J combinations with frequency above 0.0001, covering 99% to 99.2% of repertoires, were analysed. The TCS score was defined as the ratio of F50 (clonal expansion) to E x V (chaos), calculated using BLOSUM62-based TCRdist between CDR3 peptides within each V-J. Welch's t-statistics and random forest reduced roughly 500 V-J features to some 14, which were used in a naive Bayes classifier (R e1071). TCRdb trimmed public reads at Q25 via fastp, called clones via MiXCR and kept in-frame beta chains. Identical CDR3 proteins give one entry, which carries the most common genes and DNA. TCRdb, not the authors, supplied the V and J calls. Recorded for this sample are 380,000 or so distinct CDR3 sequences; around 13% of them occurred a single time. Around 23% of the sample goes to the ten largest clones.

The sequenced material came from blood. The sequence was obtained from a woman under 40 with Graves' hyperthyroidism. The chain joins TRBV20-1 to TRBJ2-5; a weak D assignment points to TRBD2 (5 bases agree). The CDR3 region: CSARTVARVEETQYF. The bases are TGCAGTGCTAGGACGGTAGCGAGAGTGGAAGAGACCCAGTACTTC.